Below, 19 T cell receptor beta chains from the same sample are listed, as sequenced in a study of cytomegalovirus exposure and HLA in healthy donors. The PCR contained 60 Vbeta and 13 Jbeta primers. Method: immunoSEQ multiplex PCR; TCRdb's copy keeps in-frame clones and lacks some. This sample yields over 150,000 clones, of which about 80% are seen a single time; 6% to 7.5% belongs to the top ten. The sequencing sample was made of PBMCs. These receptors were taken from a man aged 30 to 39 in good health and CMV-seropositive.

The chain joins TRBV10-3 to TRBJ2-7; 9 bases are shared with TRBD1. The CDR3 spans 14 residues. The germline gives CDR1 ENHRY, CDR2 SYGVKD. After removal of 3 bases from V and 7 bases from J, the junction contained 7 bases not matched to a gene. CDR3 region: CAISEGDRAEEQYF. The CDR3 DNA follows: TGTGCCATCAGTGAAGGGGACAGGGCCGAAGAGCAGTACTTC.

This sequence joins TRBV5-1 and TRBJ2-3; 13 positions match TRBD2. V gave up 4 bases and J gave up 2 bases; unmatched junction bases: 4. CDR3 length: 16 residues. Per the germline V gene, CDR1 is SGHRS and CDR2 is YFSETQ. CDR3 DNA sequence: TGCGCCAGCAGCATTGGGACTAGCGGGAACACAGATACGCAGTATTTT. Translation gives CASSIGTSGNTDTQYF.

DNA for the CDR3: TGTGCCAGCAGCTCGAGACTGGATCTTAGCAATCAGCCCCAGCATTTT. It yields the protein CASSSRLDLSNQPQHF. The V and J genes are TRBV5-6 and TRBJ1-5; D is ambiguous. Germline lookup yields CDR1 SGHDT and CDR2 YYEEEE. V was shortened by 3 bases and J by 0 bases, with 13 bases between the two germline ends. CDR3 size: 16 residues.

Notes on this clone: Germline is not matched at one junction end, which may reflect a read error. The chain uses TRBV6-6 and TRBJ1-2, with a tentative D call TRBD1 (6 bases). Germline CDR1 reads MNHNY; CDR2 reads SVGAGI (reference sequence). CDR3 length: 16 amino acids. The DNA for the CDR3 is TGTGCCGGCAGTTACCAAACAGCAGGGGCCCCCTATGGCTACACCTTC. Translating it yields CAGSYQTAGAPYGYTF.

This chain uses TRBV7-2 with TRBJ2-7, with 12 bases identical to TRBD2. This CDR3 region has 15 residues. Germline V gene lookup returns CDR1 SGHTA and CDR2 FQGNSA. V was pared by 5 bases and J by 4 bases, with 6 bases of the junction left unmatched. The CDR3 region is CASSTATSGGYEQYF. For the CDR3, the DNA is TGTGCCAGCAGCACCGCGACTAGCGGGGGTTACGAGCAGTACTTC.

This clone was detected a few times. The genes are TRBV11-1 and TRBJ2-7, with D possibly being TRBD2 (6 bases). V was clipped by 5 bases and J by 2 bases, with 22 bases between them. The germline gives CDR1 SGHAT, CDR2 FQDESV (reference sequence). The CDR3 contains 17 residues. The CDR3 loop reads CASSQRAGGRDAYEQYF. As DNA, the CDR3 is TGTGCCAGCAGCCAAAGGGCAGGAGGGCGGGACGCCTACGAGCAGTACTTC.

The CDR3, as DNA: TGTGCCAGCAGCTCCTATAGACCGACGGACAGCCATAGCAATCAGCCCCAGCATTTT. Translation: CASSSYRPTDSHSNQPQHF. J is TRBJ1-5 and V is TRBV7-2, with a tentative D call TRBD1 (6 bases). The CDR3 extends over 19 amino acids. Deletions cut 4 bases from V and 0 bases from J, with 22 bases between. Germline CDR1 SGHTA, CDR2 FQGNSA.

The V and J genes are TRBV10-1 and TRBJ2-7; no reliable D call. Germline values: CDR1 WNHNN, CDR2 SYGVQD (reference sequence). The V end was cut by 0 bases, the J end by 2 bases, with 2 bases between. This CDR3 comprises 12 residues. As DNA, the CDR3 is TGCGCCAGCAGTGAGTCTACCTACGAGCAGTACTTC. Protein: CASSESTYEQYF.

The chain couples TRBV14 to TRBJ2-3; 10 nucleotides match TRBD2. From germline, CDR1 is SGHDN and CDR2 FVKESK. J gave up 0 bases and V 2 bases, and 2 bases lay outside the gene matches. The CDR3 loop spans 16 amino acids. As DNA, the CDR3 is TGTGCCAGCAGCCAAAGACTAGCGGGCAGCACAGATACGCAGTATTTT. Its translation is CASSQRLAGSTDTQYF.

This chain uses TRBV29-1 with TRBJ1-2; D is perhaps TRBD1 (5 bases). V was trimmed by 8 bases and J by 2 bases, leaving 12 bases between them. This CDR3 spans 12 amino acids. Germline V gives CDR1 SQVTM, CDR2 ANQGSEA. The CDR3 sequence is CSFMDTNYGYTF. The CDR3 nucleotides are TGCAGCTTTATGGACACCAACTATGGCTACACCTTC.

The CDR3 is CASRVAGTEAFF. CDR3 DNA: TGTGCCAGCAGGGTAGCAGGGACTGAAGCTTTCTTT. The chain carries TRBV6-1 and TRBJ1-1; D is perhaps TRBD1 (5 bases). V lost 6 bases and J 5 bases, leaving 10 bases between the germline ends. Germline values: CDR1 MNHNS, CDR2 SASEGT. There are 12 residues in the CDR3.

The chain carries TRBV6-5 and TRBJ1-2; maybe TRBD1 (5 bases). V was clipped by 0 bases and J by 2 bases, with 13 bases between them. Germline lookup yields CDR1 MNHEY and CDR2 SVGAGI. The CDR3 runs to 16 residues. The CDR3: CASSYSTGGFNYGYTF. As DNA, the CDR3 is TGTGCCAGCAGTTACTCGACGGGGGGGTTCAACTATGGCTACACCTTC.

The chain employs TRBV7-9 and TRBJ2-6; D remains ambiguous. CDR1 and CDR2 (germline): SEHNR, FQNEAQ (reference sequence). Trimming stripped 5 bases from V and 0 bases from J, with 8 bases between. The CDR3 runs 15 residues. This CDR3 reads CASSHPGSGANVLTF. CDR3 in DNA: TGTGCCAGCAGCCATCCCGGCTCTGGGGCCAACGTCCTGACTTTC.

The gene calls are TRBV11-2 and TRBJ2-4, with 10 bases matching TRBD1. The CDR3 covers 17 residues. V lost 3 bases to trimming and J lost 2 bases; unmatched junction nucleotides: 7. CDR1 and CDR2 (germline): SGHAT, FQNNGV. The CDR3 DNA reads TGTGCCAGCAGCTTCCGGGACAGGGGTAAGTCCAAAAACATTCAGTACTTC. Translated: CASSFRDRGKSKNIQYF.

V is TRBV6-1 and J is TRBJ2-5; 11 bases line up with TRBD2. J lost 5 bases, V lost 2 bases, and 4 bases had no gene match. This CDR3 has 15 residues. From germline, CDR1 is MNHNS and CDR2 SASEGT. The CDR3 DNA sequence: TGTGCCAGCAGTGAAATCTTAGCGGGAGGGGAGACCCAGTACTTC. This gives the protein CASSEILAGGETQYF.

This sequence joins TRBV7-2 and TRBJ1-5; a possible D gene is TRBD1 (5 bases). Trimming pared 0 bases from V and 2 bases from J, leaving 11 bases between. The germline gives CDR1 SGHTA, CDR2 FQGNSA. This CDR3 is built from 16 residues. The CDR3 sequence: CASSLAHGGGNQPQHF. The CDR3 region has the DNA TGTGCCAGCAGCTTAGCCCACGGAGGGGGCAATCAGCCCCAGCATTTT. Variable domain in full (rest from reference TRBV7-2 and TRBJ1-5): GAGVSQSPSNKVTEKGKDVELRCDPISGHTALYWYRQSLGQGLEFLIYFQGNSAPDKSGLPSDRFSAERTGGSVSTLTIQRTQQEDSAVYLCASSLAHGGGNQPQHFGDGTRLSIL.

The chain couples TRBV27 to TRBJ2-3; 7 bases are shared with TRBD2. V trimming: 4 bases; J trimming: 0 bases; junction bases outside the gene matches: 7. This CDR3 spans 16 amino acids. Per the germline V gene, CDR1 is MNHEY and CDR2 is SMNVEV (reference sequence). CDR3 sequence: CASSSYKRGSTDTQYF. The CDR3 DNA is TGTGCCAGCAGTTCCTATAAGCGGGGAAGCACAGATACGCAGTATTTT.

The gene calls are TRBV2 and TRBJ2-1; D perhaps matches TRBD1 (6 bases). This CDR3 comprises 15 residues. Trimming took off 2 bases at V and 7 bases at J, with 15 bases between the two ends. CDR1 is SNHLY and CDR2 is FYNNEI in the germline V gene. The chain's CDR3 is CASSEIIQGVNEQFF. CDR3 nucleotides: TGTGCCAGCAGTGAAATTATACAGGGCGTAAATGAGCAGTTCTTC.

The CDR3 here is CASSLSSGGNYGYTF. The CDR3 region has the DNA TGTGCCAGCAGCCTGAGCTCCGGGGGTAACTATGGCTACACCTTC. V and J are TRBV7-8 and TRBJ1-2; D is perhaps TRBD1 (5 bases). The CDR3 spans 15 residues. CDR1 SGHVS and CDR2 FQNEAQ come from the germline V gene. The V gene lost 5 bases and the J gene lost 1 base, with 14 bases spanning the gap.